The T cell receptor beta chain described here comes from a study of blood T cell repertoires in COVID-19. Assay: immunoSEQ multiplex PCR; the TCRdb copy retains only in-frame clones and omits some. The sample comprises about 210,000 clones, about 80% of which are singletons, and roughly 2.7% rests with the top ten. There are 18 residues in the CDR3. The sequencing sample was made of peripheral blood. The clonotype originates from a woman in her 40s with active or convalescent COVID-19. V usage is TRBV21-1 and J usage is TRBJ2-2; the table's D call of TRBD2 was not tested on the DNA. TRBV21-1 constitutes a pseudogene. The CDR3 bases are TGTGCCAGCAGCAAAGAGGGGACTAGCGGGGGGGCCCCCGGGGAGCTGTTTTTT. As protein: CASSKEGTSGGAPGELFF.